Below, one TCR beta chain is given with its context. What it binds is unknown. Specified treatment: oral pan-JAK inhibitor, 5-10 mg twice daily. Researchers took lesional scalp punch biopsies and peripheral blood from people who were alopecia areata patients. The data originate from a study of CD8+ T cells in alopecia areata. Between the trimmed V and J ends, which lost 0 bases and 2 bases, there was a span of 15 bases. The CDR3 runs to 17 residues. Germline assignment: CDR1 SGHDT and CDR2 YYEEEE. Study findings and constraints: More clonal than normal scalp was lesional scalp, particularly alopecia totalis/universalis. With tofacitinib ongoing, many expanded lesional clones persisted in both scalp and blood.

Sequencing templates came from extracted RNA that was reverse transcribed into cDNA. Assay used: immunoSEQ multiplex PCR; TCRdb lists only in-frame clones, some missing. The sample has 110,000 to 150,000 clones, about 59% seen once. V is TRBV5-6 and J is TRBJ2-1; possibly TRBD2 for D (6 bases). The specimen was CD8+ T cells sorted from blood, collected at week 4, from a patient treated with tofacitinib. This sequence originates from a human donor with alopecia areata. The DNA of the CDR3 is TGTGCCAGCAGCTTGGGCGAGGCGGGGTCCCCCTACAATGAGCAGTTCTTC. It is translated as CASSLGEAGSPYNEQFF.